This entry lists 32 T cell receptor beta chains sequenced from one sample in a study of radiation and T cells in renal cell carcinoma. This table comes from immunoSEQ multiplex PCR, and its TCRdb copy is limited to in-frame clones, with some not included. The repertoire consists of approximately 150,000 clones, with 75% to 90% occurring once and the leading ten covering about 17%. This sample's time point: blood 4 weeks post-SBRT, at nephrectomy. Treatment given: 15 Gy SBRT to primary tumor, nephrectomy 4 weeks later. The starting material was blood, obtained from a patient whose treatment included radiotherapy and nephrectomy. The receptors shown here come from a woman in her forties or fifties with renal cell carcinoma.

Here the CDR3 DNA reads TGTGCCAGCAGAGGTCGAGGGGGTAGTCGCAATCAGCCCCAGCATTTT. As protein: CASRGRGGSRNQPQHF. V and J are TRBV28 and TRBJ1-5; possible D gene TRBD1, 6 bases. This CDR3 is 16 amino acids long. Trimming took 6 bases from V and 2 from J, leaving 17 bases between them. Germline assignment: CDR1 MDHEN and CDR2 SYDVKM.

The V gene is TRBV9, the J gene TRBJ1-1, with D hard to call. Looked up from germline, CDR1 is SGDLS and CDR2 is YYNGEE. V lost 0 bases, J lost 0 bases, and 6 bases lay in between. The CDR3 spans 14 residues. CDR3 nucleotides: TGTGCCAGCAGCGTAGACGACTTGAACACTGAAGCTTTCTTT. As protein: CASSVDDLNTEAFF.

The rearrangement uses TRBV19 and TRBJ2-7, with 9 bases matching TRBD1. V trimming: 10 bases; J trimming: 2 bases; junction bases outside the gene matches: 6. The CDR3 is made up of 13 amino acids. Germline loops: CDR1 LNHDA, CDR2 SQIVND (reference sequence). The CDR3 here is CATGQGRTYEQYF. Written as DNA, the CDR3 is TGTGCCACTGGACAGGGGAGAACCTACGAGCAGTACTTC.

The V and J genes are TRBV10-1 and TRBJ1-5, with TRBD1 matching over 8 bases. The CDR3 runs to 15 residues. The germline gives CDR1 WNHNN, CDR2 SYGVQD (reference sequence). The V and J ends lost 6 bases and 3 bases, in that order; junction bases with no gene match: 7. The CDR3 coding sequence is TGCGCCAGCAGGGACAGGGAGGGGGCCAATCAGCCCCAGCATTTT. Encoded protein: CASRDREGANQPQHF.

J is TRBJ2-5 and V is TRBV12-5; D is undetermined. This CDR3 has 11 amino acids. Germline V gene sequence: CDR1 LGHNT, CDR2 FRNRAP. V was clipped by 3 bases and J by 4 bases, with 3 bases between them. For the CDR3, the DNA is TGTGCTAGTGGTTTCGGAGAGACCCAGTACTTC. This gives the protein CASGFGETQYF.

This clone was recorded once. The chain combines TRBV5-4 with TRBJ1-3; D is uncertain. From germline, CDR1 is SGHNT and CDR2 YYREEE (reference sequence). CDR3 length equals 12 residues. V lost 4 bases to trimming and J lost 8 bases, with 10 bases between them. The CDR3 DNA follows: TGTGCCAGCAGCCGAGAAGGTGACACCATATATTTT. Protein: CASSREGDTIYF.

The J gene is TRBJ2-1, the V gene TRBV11-2; D unclear. Germline lookup yields CDR1 SGHAT and CDR2 FQNNGV. The CDR3 runs 15 residues. With 1 base removed from V and 8 bases from J, the gap between germline ends came to 15 bases. For the CDR3, the DNA is TGTGCCAGCAGCTTAGGACTGTCCTCCGGCGATGAGCAGTTCTTC. Encoded protein: CASSLGLSSGDEQFF.

The chain is built from TRBV7-6 and TRBJ1-3; no reliable D call. Trimming stripped 4 bases from V and 4 bases from J, with 8 bases between. CDR3 length: 13 residues. The V gene's germline CDR1 is SGHVS and CDR2 FNYEAQ. CDR3 in DNA: TGTGCCAGCAGCTCTACAGAGGGAAACACCATATATTTT. It encodes CASSSTEGNTIYF.

The chain's CDR3 is CASSREVSYEQYF. CDR3 DNA sequence: TGTGCCAGCAGTAGGGAGGTTAGTTACGAGCAGTACTTC. This chain connects TRBV6-4 to TRBJ2-7, with D possibly TRBD2 on 6 matching bases. Germline V gene lookup returns CDR1 MRHNA and CDR2 SNTAGT. The CDR3 sequence is 13 residues long. Trimming took 5 bases from V and 4 from J, leaving 12 bases between them.

V gene TRBV27 combines with J gene TRBJ1-4; 9 bases fit TRBD1. Germline CDR1 MNHEY, CDR2 SMNVEV (reference sequence). The CDR3 loop spans 19 amino acids. Unmatched junction bases numbered 13, after V lost 5 bases and J lost 0 bases. CDR3 loop: CASSPLQGAPPATNEKLFF. Here the CDR3 DNA reads TGTGCCAGCAGTCCGTTACAGGGGGCTCCACCTGCAACTAATGAAAAACTGTTTTTT.

The rearrangement joins TRBV30 to TRBJ1-5; D gene uncertain. The germline V gene encodes CDR1 GTSNPN and CDR2 SVGIG (reference sequence). The V end was cut by 2 bases, the J end by 2 bases, with 10 bases between. The CDR3 totals 14 residues. The CDR3 reads CAWSFGSGNQPQHF. CDR3 in DNA: TGTGCCTGGAGTTTTGGGTCCGGCAATCAGCCCCAGCATTTT.

The rearrangement joins TRBV7-2 to TRBJ2-2; D gene uncertain. The CDR3 spans 12 residues. Trimming took off 5 bases at V and 2 bases at J, with 3 bases between the two ends. Germline loops: CDR1 SGHTA, CDR2 FQGNSA. The CDR3 protein is CASSKNTGELFF. CDR3 bases: TGTGCCAGCAGCAAAAACACCGGGGAGCTGTTTTTT. The complete variable domain, with remaining parts taken from reference TRBV7-2 and TRBJ2-2, reads GAGVSQSPSNKVTEKGKDVELRCDPISGHTALYWYRQSLGQGLEFLIYFQGNSAPDKSGLPSDRFSAERTGGSVSTLTIQRTQQEDSAVYLCASSKNTGELFFGEGSRLTVL.

The J gene is TRBJ2-3, the V gene TRBV29-1, with D perhaps TRBD1 (6 bases). With 7 bases removed from V and 5 bases from J, the gap between germline ends came to 22 bases. CDR3 length: 15 residues. Per germline, CDR1 SQVTM and CDR2 ANQGSEA. The CDR3 region is CSADRSGQLKDTQYF. The CDR3 bases are TGCAGCGCTGACAGGAGTGGACAGCTTAAAGATACGCAGTATTTT.

The chain couples TRBV5-6 to TRBJ2-7, with TRBD2 matching 7 bases. This CDR3 has 14 residues. Germline CDR1 reads SGHDT; CDR2 reads YYEEEE. V shed 6 bases, J shed 3 bases, and the junction held 9 bases outside the gene matches. The CDR3: CASNSAGVHYEQYF. The CDR3 coding sequence is TGTGCCAGCAATTCGGCGGGGGTCCACTACGAGCAGTACTTC.

This clone occurred once. V usage is TRBV10-2 and J usage is TRBJ1-2, with TRBD1 matching over 7 bases. The CDR3 loop spans 14 amino acids. Germline lookup yields CDR1 WSHSY and CDR2 SAAADI. Germline trimming cut 3 bases from V and 6 bases from J; bases unmatched to any gene: 7. The CDR3 DNA reads TGCGCCAGCAGTGACCGAGGGCAGGGGGATGGCTACACCTTC. Encoded protein: CASSDRGQGDGYTF.

This clone was recorded a few times. The gene calls are TRBV7-9 and TRBJ1-1; D gene unclear. CDR3 length: 12 residues. The V gene's germline CDR1 is SEHNR and CDR2 FQNEAQ (reference sequence). Deletions cut 5 bases from V and 8 bases from J, with 12 bases between. CDR3 in amino acids: CASSTNRAEAFF. The CDR3 DNA sequence: TGTGCCAGCAGCACAAATCGAGCCGAAGCTTTCTTT. Supplemented by reference TRBV7-9 and TRBJ1-1, the full variable domain reads DTGVSQNPRHKITKRGQNVTFRCDPISEHNRLYWYRQTLGQGPEFLTYFQNEAQLEKSRLLSDRFSAERPKGSFSTLEIQRTEQGDSAMYLCASSTNRAEAFFGQGTRLTVV.

This clone was recorded a few times. The gene calls are TRBV28 and TRBJ1-4; D ambiguous. CDR1 and CDR2 (germline): MDHEN, SYDVKM. Trimming stripped 11 bases from V and 6 bases from J, with 16 bases between. This CDR3 comprises 13 residues. The CDR3: CALGGRSDEKLFF. CDR3 nucleotides: TGTGCCTTGGGCGGGAGATCGGATGAAAAACTGTTTTTT.

The gene calls are TRBV27 and TRBJ1-2; no definite D call. Trimming stripped 5 bases from V and 8 bases from J, with 24 bases between. The germline V gene has CDR1 MNHEY and CDR2 SMNVEV (reference sequence). There are 16 residues in the CDR3. The CDR3 nucleotides read TGTGCCAGCAGTCCTTACACAACCGGACCGTTCGGCGGCTACACCTTC. Protein sequence: CASSPYTTGPFGGYTF.

This chain uses TRBV6-5 with TRBJ1-2; tentatively, D is TRBD1 (5 bases). Germline loops: CDR1 MNHEY, CDR2 SVGAGI. There are 11 residues in the CDR3. Trimming stripped 2 bases from V and 8 bases from J, with 6 bases between. CDR3 in amino acids: CASSYEGGYTF. The CDR3 nucleotides read TGTGCCAGCAGTTACGAGGGGGGCTACACCTTC.

In this sample, this clone turned up a few times. The V call is TRBV4-1, the J call TRBJ1-5; D may be TRBD1 (5 bases). Trimming left V 1 base short and J 7 bases short, with 14 bases between. The CDR3 runs to 15 residues. Germline CDR1 MGHRA, CDR2 YSYEKL. CDR3 sequence (DNA): TGCGCCAGCAGCCAAGTTGTTTCCAGGGTCCAGCCCCAGCATTTT. It specifies CASSQVVSRVQPQHF.

This sequence joins TRBV28 and TRBJ1-4, with a weak D call TRBD1 (6 bases). The CDR3 loop spans 14 amino acids. Germline CDR1 MDHEN, CDR2 SYDVKM. Trimming left V 4 bases short and J 7 bases short, with 13 bases between. In DNA form, the CDR3 reads TGTGCCAGCAGTTCCAGGCGGGGGGCTGAAAAACTGTTTTTT. Its translation is CASSSRRGAEKLFF. Variable domain in full (rest from reference TRBV28 and TRBJ1-4): DVKVTQSSRYLVKRTGEKVFLECVQDMDHENMFWYRQDPGLGLRLIYFSYDVKMKEKGDIPEGYSVSREKKERFSLILESASTNQTSMYLCASSSRRGAEKLFFGSGTQLSVL.

V is TRBV9 and J is TRBJ2-1; TRBD2 aligns across 7 bases. Germline lookup yields CDR1 SGDLS and CDR2 YYNGEE. The V gene end was trimmed by 2 bases and the J gene end by 2 bases; junction bases not matched to a gene: 4. The CDR3 spans 15 residues. The CDR3 coding sequence is TGTGCCAGCAGCGTTGGGGGAGGGCCCTACAATGAGCAGTTCTTC. It is translated as CASSVGGGPYNEQFF.

This clone was counted a few times. V gene TRBV2 combines with J gene TRBJ1-5, with D hard to call. Germline V gives CDR1 SNHLY, CDR2 FYNNEI. V lost 7 bases, J lost 0 bases, and 10 bases lay in between. The CDR3 has 14 amino acids. The CDR3, as DNA: TGTGCCAGCATGAATAGTTATAGCAATCAGCCCCAGCATTTT. Its protein product is CASMNSYSNQPQHF.

The chain employs TRBV30 and TRBJ1-5; 7 bases fit TRBD1. This CDR3 has 17 amino acids. With 1 base clipped from V and 7 bases from J, the junction kept 16 bases outside the gene matches. In germline, CDR1 is GTSNPN, CDR2 SVGIG (reference sequence). DNA for the CDR3: TGTGCCTGGAGTGCCGACTACAGGGGTGGCCCGGGGCAGCCCCAGCATTTT. Translating it yields CAWSADYRGGPGQPQHF.

V and J are TRBV7-6 and TRBJ1-1; D not certain. V was pared by 1 base and J by 1 base, with 10 bases between. This CDR3 is 15 amino acids long. Looked up from germline, CDR1 is SGHVS and CDR2 is FNYEAQ. For the CDR3, the DNA is TGTGCCAGCAGCTTAGATCCGGGAAAGAACACTGAAGCTTTCTTT. It codes for CASSLDPGKNTEAFF.

The chain uses TRBV14 and TRBJ2-5, with 13 nucleotides matching TRBD2. This CDR3 is built from 16 residues. The V gene's germline CDR1 is SGHDN and CDR2 FVKESK. The V gene end was trimmed by 1 base and the J gene end by 8 bases; junction bases not matched to a gene: 7. CDR3 sequence (DNA): TGTGCCAGCAGCCAAGGGCCTGGACTAGCGGGAGTCACCCAGTACTTC. It codes for CASSQGPGLAGVTQYF.

This sequence joins TRBV5-4 and TRBJ1-3, with D perhaps matching TRBD1 (5 bases). In germline, CDR1 is SGHNT, CDR2 YYREEE (reference sequence). The V end was cut by 0 bases, the J end by 2 bases, with 6 bases between. The CDR3 has 14 residues. CDR3 coding DNA: TGTGCCAGCAGCTTGGGGGGGACTGGAAACACCATATATTTT. Protein: CASSLGGTGNTIYF.

The rearrangement links TRBV27 to TRBJ1-4; D remains unclear. Germline CDR1 MNHEY, CDR2 SMNVEV (reference sequence). The V gene lost 8 bases and the J gene lost 10 bases, with 20 bases spanning the gap. This CDR3 has 14 amino acids. DNA for the CDR3: TGTGCCAGCGGACCGCACACGGAAGCAGGAAAACTGTTTTTT. Amino acids: CASGPHTEAGKLFF. The complete variable domain, with remaining parts taken from reference TRBV27 and TRBJ1-4, reads EAQVTQNPRYLITVTGKKLTVTCSQNMNHEYMSWYRQDPGLGLRQIYYSMNVEVTDKGDVPEGYKVSRKEKRNFPLILESPSPNQTSLYFCASGPHTEAGKLFFGSGTQLSVL.

V and J are TRBV18 and TRBJ1-2, with D unclear. Germline CDR1 KGHSH, CDR2 LQKENI. This CDR3 is 14 amino acids long. V was trimmed by 0 bases and J by 4 bases, leaving 9 bases between them. The CDR3 nucleotides read TGTGCCAGCTCACCACCATCCAGAGGCTATGGCTACACCTTC. Amino acid sequence: CASSPPSRGYGYTF. Combining the CDR3 with reference TRBV18 and TRBJ1-2 gives the whole variable domain NAGVMQNPRHLVRRRGQEARLRCSPMKGHSHVYWYRQLPEEGLKFMVYLQKENIIDESGMPKERFSAEFPKEGPSILRIQQVVRGDSAAYFCASSPPSRGYGYTFGSGTRLTVV.

The rearrangement joins TRBV28 to TRBJ1-3; 8 nucleotides agree with TRBD1. The germline gives CDR1 MDHEN, CDR2 SYDVKM. Trimming removed 6 bases from V and 4 bases from J; junction bases left unmatched: 5. This CDR3 spans 14 amino acids. CDR3 in DNA: TGTGCCAGCAGACCGACAGGGGCGGGAAACACCATATATTTT. Translation: CASRPTGAGNTIYF.

V usage is TRBV5-1 and J usage is TRBJ1-2; D is ambiguous. V lost 2 bases and J lost 0, with 14 bases in between. The CDR3 has 16 residues. CDR1 is SGHRS, CDR2 YFSETQ, per germline. DNA of the CDR3: TGCGCCAGCAGCTTAGGATCGGACTCAGCTAACTATGGCTACACCTTC. This encodes CASSLGSDSANYGYTF.

J is TRBJ2-1 and V is TRBV6-5, with 8 bases identical to TRBD2. This CDR3 region has 15 residues. From germline, CDR1 is MNHEY and CDR2 SVGAGI. V trimming: 2 bases; J trimming: 4 bases; junction bases outside the gene matches: 4. CDR3 DNA sequence: TGTGCCAGCAGTTACGGGCGGGAGGATTACAATGAGCAGTTCTTC. It encodes CASSYGREDYNEQFF.